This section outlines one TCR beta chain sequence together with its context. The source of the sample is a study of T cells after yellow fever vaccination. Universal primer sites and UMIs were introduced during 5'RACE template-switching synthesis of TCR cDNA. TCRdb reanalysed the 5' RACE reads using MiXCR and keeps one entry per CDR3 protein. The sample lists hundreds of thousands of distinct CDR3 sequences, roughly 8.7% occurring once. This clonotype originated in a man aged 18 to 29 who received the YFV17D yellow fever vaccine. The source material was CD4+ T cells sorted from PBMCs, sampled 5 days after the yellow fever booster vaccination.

The CDR3 here is CASSPSRAKTQYF. The CDR3 DNA reads as TGTGCCAGCAGCCCCTCTAGGGCAAAGACCCAGTACTTC. The rearrangement joins TRBV7-2 to TRBJ2-5; D not resolved. The CDR3 sequence is 13 residues long. Germline V gene data show CDR1 as SGHTA and CDR2 as FQGNSA. V lost 5 bases, J lost 6 bases, and 13 bases lay in between.